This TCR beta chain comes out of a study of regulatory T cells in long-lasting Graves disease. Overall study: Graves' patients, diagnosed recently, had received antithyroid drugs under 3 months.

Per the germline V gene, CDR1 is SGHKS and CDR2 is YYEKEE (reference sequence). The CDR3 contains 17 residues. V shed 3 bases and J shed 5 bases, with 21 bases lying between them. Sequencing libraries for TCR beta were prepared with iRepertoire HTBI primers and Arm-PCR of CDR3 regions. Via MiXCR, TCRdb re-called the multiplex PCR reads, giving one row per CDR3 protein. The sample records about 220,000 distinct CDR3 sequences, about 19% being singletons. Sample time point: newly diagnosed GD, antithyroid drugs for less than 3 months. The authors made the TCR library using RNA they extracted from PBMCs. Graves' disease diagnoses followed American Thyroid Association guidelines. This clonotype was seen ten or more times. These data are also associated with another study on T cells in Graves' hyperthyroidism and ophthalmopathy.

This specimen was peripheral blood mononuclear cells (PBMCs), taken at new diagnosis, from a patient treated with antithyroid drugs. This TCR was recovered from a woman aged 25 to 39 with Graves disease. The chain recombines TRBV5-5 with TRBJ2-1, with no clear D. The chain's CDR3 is CASSCLAQLPWDNEQFF. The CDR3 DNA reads TGTGCCAGCAGCTGCTTGGCGCAGCTCCCGTGGGACAATGAGCAGTTCTTC. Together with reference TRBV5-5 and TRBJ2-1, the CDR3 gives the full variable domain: DAGVTQSPTHLIKTRGQQVTLRCSPISGHKSVSWYQQVLGQGPQFIFQYYEKEERGRGNFPDRFSARQFPNYSSELNVNALLLGDSALYLCASSCLAQLPWDNEQFFGPGTRLTVL.